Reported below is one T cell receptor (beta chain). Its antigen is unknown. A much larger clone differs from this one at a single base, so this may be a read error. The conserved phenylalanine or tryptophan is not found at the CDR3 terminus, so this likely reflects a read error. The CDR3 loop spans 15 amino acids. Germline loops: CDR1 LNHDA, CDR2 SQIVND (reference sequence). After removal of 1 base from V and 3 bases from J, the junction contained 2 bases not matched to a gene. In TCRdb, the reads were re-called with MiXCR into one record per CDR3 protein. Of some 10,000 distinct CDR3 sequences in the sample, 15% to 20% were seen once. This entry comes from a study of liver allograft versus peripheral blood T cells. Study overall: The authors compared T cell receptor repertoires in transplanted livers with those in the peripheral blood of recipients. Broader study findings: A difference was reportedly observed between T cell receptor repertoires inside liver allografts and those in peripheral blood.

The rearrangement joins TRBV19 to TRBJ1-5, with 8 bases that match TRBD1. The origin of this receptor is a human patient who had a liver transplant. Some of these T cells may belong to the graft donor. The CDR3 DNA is TGTGCCAGTAGTATAGGGACAGGGTCCAATCAGCCCCAGCATTAT. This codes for CASSIGTGSNQPQHY.